This is a list of T cell receptor beta chains from one sample in a study of shared clonotypes between healthy human individuals. Measured with immunoSEQ multiplex PCR; TCRdb has only the in-frame clones, and not every one. There are roughly 1 million clones in the sample; 65% to 75% occur only once, and approximately 1.5% lies in the top ten. Sequenced material: memory CD4+ T cells sorted from blood. The source is a man between 18 and 29 years old in good health. Each CDR3 is given with its conserved first and last residue. D genes are given only for firm matches. Expanded clones get a size class; other rows say once, few or many, or leave the size out.

TRBJ1-4 NA TRBD1 TRBV7-9 TGTGCCAGCAGCCCGGGACAGGGGTTTGAAAAACTGTTTTTT CASSPGQGFEKLFF
TRBJ2-5 once TRBD2 TRBV14 TGTGCCAGCAGCCACGACGGCGGGGGGGCACGAGAGACCCAGTACTTC CASSHDGGGARETQYF
TRBJ2-5 NA TRBD2 TRBV5-1 TGCGCCAGCACCCTTAGCGGGGGGCTTCAAGAGACCCAGTACTTC CASTLSGGLQETQYF
TRBJ2-3 NA TRBD1 TRBV5-1 TGCGCCAGCAGCGCCCGACCGGGACAGGGATCCGATACGCAGTATTTT CASSARPGQGSDTQYF
TRBJ1-2 NA NA TRBV9 TGTGCCAGCAGCCCTTTTAAAAGCTATGGCTACACCTTC CASSPFKSYGYTF
TRBJ2-1 once NA TRBV30 TGTGCCTGGAGTGTACGGAGGCCATCGGGCGAGCAGTTCTTC CAWSVRRPSGEQFF
TRBJ1-2 few NA TRBV5-4 TGTGCCAGCAGTTCCTCTTGGGGCTACACCTTC CASSSSWGYTF
TRBJ1-5 NA NA TRBV2 TGTGCCAGCAGGAACCGTCAATCGGGGTCTCAGCCCCAGCATTTT CASRNRQSGSQPQHF
TRBJ2-3 NA NA TRBV5-1 TGCGCCAGCAGCTCCCAGGGAATTGGGACAGATACGCAGTATTTT CASSSQGIGTDTQYF
TRBJ1-3 NA TRBD1 TRBV5-1 TGCGCCAGCAGCCCACAGGGGGCGGATGGAAACACCATATATTTT CASSPQGADGNTIYF
TRBJ1-1 few NA TRBV6-1 TGTGCCAGCAGTCAAGAACAGGGTGGAGCTTTCTTT CASSQEQGGAFF
TRBJ1-1 NA TRBD1 TRBV28 TGTGCCAGCAGTTTACCCCCGGGACAGAATCGAGCTTTCTTT CASSLPPGQNRAFF
TRBJ2-2 NA NA TRBV11-3 TGTGCCAGCGGAGGACAAAACACCGGGGAGCTGTTTTTT CASGGQNTGELFF
TRBJ2-3 few NA TRBV7-2 TGTGCCAGCAGCCAAAACTCGGGCACAGATACGCAGTATTTT CASSQNSGTDTQYF
TRBJ1-5 few NA TRBV5-6 TGTGCCAGCAGCTTGTACGGATTCAGCAATCAGCCCCAGCATTTT CASSLYGFSNQPQHF
TRBJ2-3 NA TRBD1 TRBV6-6 TGTGCCAGCAGTCGGACAGGGGGAACAGATACGCAGTATTTT CASSRTGGTDTQYF
TRBJ1-6 few NA TRBV30 TGTGCCTGGACCCCGGGGCAGGGCGATTCACCCCTCCACTTT CAWTPGQGDSPLHF
TRBJ2-4 NA NA TRBV5-1 TGCGCCAGCAGCGTCCAGGGTTTCGATAACATTCAGTACTTC CASSVQGFDNIQYF
TRBJ1-1 few TRBD1 TRBV19 TGTGCCAGTAGTCCGCAGGGGGCGAAGACTGAAGCTTTCTTT CASSPQGAKTEAFF
TRBJ1-1 NA NA TRBV5-4 TGTGCCAGCAGCCAAGCGACCTACACTGAAGCTTTCTTT CASSQATYTEAFF
TRBJ1-1 NA NA TRBV2 TGTGCCGGCTCGACCACAGGAAAAGCCGCTTTCTTT CAGSTTGKAAFF
TRBJ1-5 NA NA TRBV11-2 TGTGCCAGCAGCTTAGGTGTTGGGGGTCAGCCCCAGCATTTT CASSLGVGGQPQHF
TRBJ1-1 NA NA TRBV30 TGTGCCTGGAGCGGACGGAACACTGAAGCTTTCTTT CAWSGRNTEAFF
TRBJ2-2 many NA TRBV6-5 TGTGCCAGCAGTTACTCGATAGCTTCTATCACCGGGGAGCTGTTTTTT CASSYSIASITGELFF
TRBJ2-3 NA NA TRBV5-1 TGCGCCAGCAGCTACCGGACAATTGACGGCACAGATACGCAGTATTTT CASSYRTIDGTDTQYF
TRBJ2-7 NA NA TRBV28 TGTGCCAGCAGTTTAGGTCAGGCTGTCTACGAGCAGTACTTC CASSLGQAVYEQYF
TRBJ1-6 NA NA TRBV10-1 TGCGCCAGCAGAATCAGGTTTAGCTCCTATAATTCACCCCTCCACTTT CASRIRFSSYNSPLHF
TRBJ2-3 many TRBD2 TRBV10-1 TGCGCCAGCAGTGATGGACTAGCGGGCACAGATACGCAGTATTTT CASSDGLAGTDTQYF
TRBJ1-5 NA TRBD1 TRBV7-9 TGTGCCAGCAGCTCTACGGGGACAGATCTTCAGCCCCAGCATTTT CASSSTGTDLQPQHF
TRBJ2-7 NA NA TRBV28 TGTGCCAGTCATCGACCACCTTCTCGCGAGCAGTACTTC CASHRPPSREQYF
TRBJ2-5 NA NA TRBV19 TGTGCCAGTAGAAATGGTGGCATCGGGGCAGAGACCCAGTACTTC CASRNGGIGAETQYF
TRBJ1-1 few NA TRBV7-9 TGTGCCAGCAGCTTAGCCACACCCCAGGGCACTGAAGCTTTCTTT CASSLATPQGTEAFF
TRBJ2-7 NA TRBD2 TRBV28 TGTGCCAGCAGTACATCTAGCGGGGGAGCCTACGAGCAGTACTTC CASSTSSGGAYEQYF
TRBJ1-1 NA TRBD1 TRBV30 TGTGCCTGGACATTTCAGACGACGACAGGGGGGAAGAAAGCTTTCTTT CAWTFQTTTGGKKAFF
TRBJ1-1 NA NA TRBV7-2 TGTGCCAGCAGCTCGCAGGGTTGGGCTGAAGCTTTCTTT CASSSQGWAEAFF
TRBJ1-1 NA TRBD1 TRBV5-5 TGTGCCAGCAGCTTCCGGGACAGGGGGAACACTGAAGCTTTCTTT CASSFRDRGNTEAFF
TRBJ1-4 NA NA TRBV18 TGTGCCAGCTCACCTATCGGTTTAGGGGAAAAACTGTTTTTT CASSPIGLGEKLFF
TRBJ1-1 few NA TRBV14 TGTGCCAGCAGCCAAGTGGGGAGGACTGAAGCTTTCTTT CASSQVGRTEAFF
TRBJ1-5 NA NA TRBV30 TGTGCCTGGGGGGACACAGTAAACCAGCCCCAGCATTTT CAWGDTVNQPQHF
TRBJ1-5 once NA TRBV2 TGTGCCAGCAGAGGGGGGGCCGGAAATCAGCCCCAGCATTTT CASRGGAGNQPQHF
TRBJ1-4 NA TRBD1 TRBV5-4 TGTGCCAGCAGTTTCACAGGGGAGGGTGAAAAACTGTTTTTT CASSFTGEGEKLFF
TRBJ2-2 NA NA TRBV6-6 TGTGCCAGCAGTTACTCGGTGGGCGGGGCCGGGGAGCTGTTTTTT CASSYSVGGAGELFF
TRBJ1-1 few NA TRBV7-9 TGTGCCAGCAGCTTGTTAGGGGGGAACACTGAAGCTTTCTTT CASSLLGGNTEAFF
TRBJ2-1 NA NA TRBV15 TGTGCCACCAGCAGAGACCGATCCAGGGGCAATGAGCAGTTCTTC CATSRDRSRGNEQFF
TRBJ1-2 NA TRBD1 TRBV18 TGTGCCAGCTCACCAGAGGACAGGGCGCTAAACTATGGCTACACCTTC CASSPEDRALNYGYTF
TRBJ2-5 NA NA TRBV5-4 TGTGCCAGCAGTCCAGGGGGGGGGACCCAAGAGACCCAGTACTTC CASSPGGGTQETQYF
TRBJ1-5 NA NA TRBV6-1 TGTGCCAGCAGACTGGGTAGCAATCAGCCCCAGCATTTT CASRLGSNQPQHF
TRBJ2-4 NA TRBD1 TRBV9 TGTGCCAGCAGCTTAACAGGGGTGATGATGGACATTCAGTACTTC CASSLTGVMMDIQYF
TRBJ2-1 NA TRBD1 TRBV29-1 TGCAGCGTTGGGATCGGGACAGGGGGCGGTGAGCAGTTCTTC CSVGIGTGGGEQFF
TRBJ2-7 NA NA TRBV10-1 TGCGCCAGCAGTGAAGGGACCGGGACCTACGAGCAGTACTTC CASSEGTGTYEQYF
TRBJ1-4 NA NA TRBV19 TGTGCCAGTACCCCACGGGGGAACGGCTACGAAAAACTGTTTTTT CASTPRGNGYEKLFF
TRBJ2-3 NA TRBD2 TRBV10-3 TGTGCCATCAGTGCGGGCGGGAGCGCAGATACGCAGTATTTT CAISAGGSADTQYF
TRBJ1-1 NA NA TRBV9 TGTGCCAGCAGCGTAAGCGGGGCGCAGAACACTGAAGCTTTCTTT CASSVSGAQNTEAFF